Below are 26 T cell receptor beta chains sequenced from a single sample in a study of cytomegalovirus exposure and HLA in healthy donors. PCR used 60 Vbeta primers and 13 Jbeta primers. Data came from immunoSEQ multiplex PCR; TCRdb stores just in-frame clones and leaves some out. The data show around 70,000 clones, more than 75% seen once. Material for sequencing was PBMCs. The receptor set was obtained from a girl aged 5-17 years in good health and CMV-seropositive.

The J gene is TRBJ2-1, the V gene TRBV6-1; 12 nucleotides line up with TRBD1. J lost 2 bases, V lost 7 bases, and 3 bases had no gene match. Looked up from germline, CDR1 is MNHNS and CDR2 is SASEGT. This CDR3 has 15 residues. The CDR3 loop reads CASTGTGGAYNEQFF. CDR3 DNA: TGTGCCAGCACTGGGACAGGGGGCGCCTACAATGAGCAGTTCTTC.

The rearrangement joins TRBV2 to TRBJ1-5, with 8 bases matching TRBD1. Germline loops: CDR1 SNHLY, CDR2 FYNNEI. The CDR3 runs to 14 residues. The junction had 1 base not matched to a gene; V was cut back by 2 bases and J by 4 bases. The CDR3 DNA sequence: TGTGCCAGCAGTGAATACAGGGGGAATCAGCCCCAGCATTTT. Its translation: CASSEYRGNQPQHF.

V is TRBV29-1 and J is TRBJ2-1; 7 nucleotides line up with TRBD1. Trimming removed 8 bases from V and 7 bases from J; junction bases left unmatched: 14. Germline loops: CDR1 SQVTM, CDR2 ANQGSEA. The CDR3 length is 14 residues. For the CDR3, the DNA is TGCAGCTTATCAGGGGGTTTCTTGATGAATGAGCAGTTCTTC. Encoded protein: CSLSGGFLMNEQFF.

This chain's CDR3 is CASSPGHRNTIYF. CDR3 sequence (DNA): TGTGCCAGCAGTCCGGGACACCGAAACACCATATATTTT. The chain couples TRBV27 to TRBJ1-3; D possibly corresponds to TRBD1 (6 bases). V was shortened by 5 bases and J by 5 bases, with 10 bases between the two germline ends. The CDR3 contains 13 residues. Germline V CDR1 and CDR2: MNHEY, SMNVEV (reference sequence).

The chain employs TRBV7-8 and TRBJ2-5, with 9 bases aligning to TRBD1. Germline V CDR1 and CDR2: SGHVS, FQNEAQ. The CDR3 runs to 16 residues. The trim removed 8 bases at V and 7 bases at J, leaving 17 bases unmatched. CDR3 residues: CASGDRVSTDRGTQYF. The CDR3 DNA follows: TGTGCCAGCGGGGACAGGGTTTCGACAGACCGGGGGACCCAGTACTTC.

This clone has just one count. The V gene is TRBV6-5, the J gene TRBJ1-5; no clear D. The CDR3 extends over 12 amino acids. The V end lost 8 bases, the J end lost 3 bases, and 8 bases lay between the germline ends. The germline gives CDR1 MNHEY, CDR2 SVGAGI. The CDR3, as DNA: TGTGCCAGCGGGCGAGACAATCAGCCCCAGCATTTT. It is translated as CASGRDNQPQHF.

The chain combines TRBV2 with TRBJ2-7; D unresolved. This CDR3 comprises 12 residues. Germline CDR1 is SNHLY and CDR2 is FYNNEI. V dropped 8 bases and J dropped 3 bases, with 11 bases sitting between them. The chain's CDR3 is CASGLRIYEQYF. CDR3 bases: TGTGCCAGCGGGCTACGCATCTACGAGCAGTACTTC.

This clone has a handful of counts. This chain links TRBV6-5 with TRBJ2-2; 9 nucleotides line up with TRBD1. V lost 6 bases, J lost 5 bases, and 7 bases stayed unmatched. Germline V gives CDR1 MNHEY, CDR2 SVGAGI. The CDR3 extends over 15 amino acids. The CDR3 DNA follows: TGTGCCAGCAGGGGGACAGGGTTAAGTACCGGGGAGCTGTTTTTT. The encoded protein is CASRGTGLSTGELFF.

The rearrangement uses TRBV28 and TRBJ2-2; D call uncertain. Germline V lookup: CDR1 MDHEN, CDR2 SYDVKM. The CDR3 extends over 14 amino acids. Trimming shortened V by 7 bases and J by 5 bases, and 14 bases separated the two germline ends. The CDR3 coding sequence is TGTGCCAGCAACCCACGGAGTAGAACCGGGGAGCTGTTTTTT. This gives the protein CASNPRSRTGELFF. The entire variable domain, with the rest obtained from reference TRBV28 and TRBJ2-2, is as follows: DVKVTQSSRYLVKRTGEKVFLECVQDMDHENMFWYRQDPGLGLRLIYFSYDVKMKEKGDIPEGYSVSREKKERFSLILESASTNQTSMYLCASNPRSRTGELFFGEGSRLTVL.

This clone is a singleton in its sample. The V and J genes are TRBV11-2 and TRBJ1-1, with a tentative D call TRBD1 (5 bases). V was trimmed by 3 bases and J by 6 bases, leaving 11 bases between them. This CDR3 has 13 amino acids. Germline V lookup: CDR1 SGHAT, CDR2 FQNNGV. CDR3 sequence reads: CASSFRVKPEAFF. CDR3 in DNA: TGTGCCAGCAGCTTCAGGGTTAAACCTGAAGCTTTCTTT.

V gene TRBV7-9 combines with J gene TRBJ2-7; 12 nucleotides line up with TRBD1. The CDR3 sequence is 15 residues long. V was pared by 5 bases and J by 3 bases, with 5 bases of the junction left unmatched. Per germline, CDR1 SEHNR and CDR2 FQNEAQ (reference sequence). The CDR3 nucleotides are TGTGCCAGCAGCAGGGGACAGGGGGCTTACTACGAGCAGTACTTC. Protein: CASSRGQGAYYEQYF.

The chain combines TRBV30 with TRBJ1-1, with 8 nucleotides matching TRBD1. The V and J ends lost 4 bases and 3 bases, in that order; junction bases with no gene match: 4. The CDR3 spans 13 residues. CDR1 is GTSNPN and CDR2 is SVGIG in the germline V gene (reference sequence). The CDR3 nucleotides are TGTGCCTGGAACAGGGGGTTCGACACTGAAGCTTTCTTT. Its protein product is CAWNRGFDTEAFF.

This rearrangement joins TRBV30 to TRBJ2-7; 12 bases match TRBD2. The CDR3 sequence is 14 residues long. Germline CDR1 GTSNPN, CDR2 SVGIG (reference sequence). Unmatched junction bases numbered 2, after V lost 2 bases and J lost 3 bases. CDR3 region: CAWSPSGRVYEQYF. The CDR3 DNA reads as TGTGCCTGGAGTCCTAGCGGGAGGGTCTACGAGCAGTACTTC. Looking up the rest from reference TRBV30 and TRBJ2-7 gives the full variable domain: SQTIHQWPATLVQPVGSPLSLECTVEGTSNPNLYWYRQAAGRGLQLLFYSVGIGQISSEVPQNLSASRPQDRQFILSSKKLLLSDSGFYLCAWSPSGRVYEQYFGPGTRLTVT.

The rearrangement links TRBV21-1 to TRBJ2-6; TRBD1 is the table's D call and was not checked against the DNA. TRBV21-1 is shown as a pseudogene. The CDR3 runs to 16 residues. The DNA of the CDR3 is TGTGCCAACCCGTTAAACAGGGACTCTGGGGCCAACGTCCTGACTTTC. Its translation is CANPLNRDSGANVLTF.

The chain has TRBV6-6 and TRBJ2-3, with a weak D call TRBD1 (6 bases). Germline V CDR1 and CDR2: MNHNY, SVGAGI (reference sequence). V was cut by 4 bases and J by 5 bases, with 16 bases left in between. The CDR3 runs 15 residues. The DNA of the CDR3 is TGTGCCAGCAGTTGGGGGCAGGGGATGGTAGATACGCAGTATTTT. Protein sequence: CASSWGQGMVDTQYF.

In its sample, this clone was seen a few times. This chain connects TRBV5-4 to TRBJ2-3; TRBD2 is a possible D gene (6 bases). Deletions cut 0 bases from V and 5 bases from J, with 13 bases between. Germline V gives CDR1 SGHNT, CDR2 YYREEE (reference sequence). This CDR3 is built from 15 residues. Here the CDR3 DNA reads TGTGCCAGCAGCTTGGACAGGAGGGATCGAGATACGCAGTATTTT. Translated: CASSLDRRDRDTQYF.

The genes are TRBV25-1 and TRBJ2-7, with D possibly TRBD2 on 7 matching bases. The CDR3 sequence is 16 residues long. Trimming took off 3 bases at V and 3 bases at J, with 18 bases between the two ends. CDR1 is MGHDK and CDR2 is SYGVNS in the germline V gene. CDR3 sequence reads: CASSDPKGGGGYEQYF. The CDR3 region has the DNA TGTGCCAGCAGTGACCCCAAGGGGGGGGGAGGCTACGAGCAGTACTTC.

Comments on this clone: Its ends do not fully match the called genes, so a read error is possible. This CDR3 reads CASSHTMDRGSDQPQHF. CDR3 bases: TGTGCCAGCAGCCATACTATGGACAGGGGTAGCGATCAGCCCCAGCATTTT. The genes are TRBV7-9 and TRBJ1-5; 9 bases are a match to TRBD1. The CDR3 runs 17 residues. Germline V lookup: CDR1 SEHNR, CDR2 FQNEAQ (reference sequence).

The chain is built from TRBV28 and TRBJ1-1; 9 bases are a match to TRBD1. V trimming: 2 bases; J trimming: 5 bases; junction bases outside the gene matches: 3. Germline values: CDR1 MDHEN, CDR2 SYDVKM. There are 14 residues in the CDR3. DNA for the CDR3: TGTGCCAGCAGTTTAGGGACAGGGAAGACTGAAGCTTTCTTT. Its protein product is CASSLGTGKTEAFF.

The rearrangement joins TRBV14 to TRBJ2-7; tentative D call: TRBD1 (5 bases). There are 17 residues in the CDR3. Trimming pared 1 base from V and 4 bases from J, leaving 20 bases between. In germline, CDR1 is SGHDN, CDR2 FVKESK. In DNA form, the CDR3 reads TGTGCCAGCAGCCAAGTCCGCCCCCGGCAGGGTGGGTACGAGCAGTACTTC. This encodes CASSQVRPRQGGYEQYF.

The rearrangement uses TRBV5-1 and TRBJ2-5, with 7 bases that match TRBD1. The germline V gene encodes CDR1 SGHRS and CDR2 YFSETQ. The CDR3 has 14 residues. The ends lost 6 bases at V and 5 bases at J; junction bases unmatched: 10. CDR3 coding DNA: TGCGCCAGCACGACAATTACAGGGGAGGAGACCCAGTACTTC. This encodes CASTTITGEETQYF.

In this sample, this clone turned up a few times. The genes are TRBV6-4 and TRBJ2-6; TRBD1 aligns across 9 bases. Germline lookup yields CDR1 MRHNA and CDR2 SNTAGT. V lost 0 bases to trimming and J lost 0 bases; unmatched junction nucleotides: 0. The CDR3 is 17 amino acids. The CDR3 spells CASSDSGQGSGANVLTF. In DNA form, the CDR3 reads TGTGCCAGCAGTGACTCGGGACAGGGCTCTGGGGCCAACGTCCTGACTTTC.

The chain uses TRBV19 and TRBJ1-2, with D possibly TRBD1 on 6 matching bases. With 3 bases removed from V and 4 bases from J, the gap between germline ends came to 9 bases. Germline CDR1 is LNHDA and CDR2 is SQIVND (reference sequence). The CDR3 is made up of 13 amino acids. The CDR3 nucleotides read TGTGCCAGTAGTATGCGGACAGCCTATGGCTACACCTTC. This codes for CASSMRTAYGYTF.

This chain connects TRBV7-2 to TRBJ2-7, with 14 bases aligning to TRBD2. The CDR3 runs 16 residues. Per the germline V gene, CDR1 is SGHTA and CDR2 is FQGNSA. V dropped 5 bases and J dropped 5; count of bases not matched to a gene: 8. CDR3 DNA sequence: TGTGCCAGCAGCCTCAGACTAGCGGGAGGGCGCGACGAGCAGTACTTC. This translates into CASSLRLAGGRDEQYF. The full variable domain, rest sourced from reference TRBV7-2 and TRBJ2-7, is GAGVSQSPSNKVTEKGKDVELRCDPISGHTALYWYRQSLGQGLEFLIYFQGNSAPDKSGLPSDRFSAERTGGSVSTLTIQRTQQEDSAVYLCASSLRLAGGRDEQYFGPGTRLTVT.

The CDR3 loop is CASGTISYEQYF. In nucleotides, the CDR3 is TGTGCCAGCGGGACAATCTCCTACGAGCAGTACTTC. V is TRBV2 and J is TRBJ2-7, with D perhaps TRBD1 (6 bases). Germline loops: CDR1 SNHLY, CDR2 FYNNEI. V lost 8 bases to trimming and J lost 0 bases, with 8 bases between them. The CDR3 has 12 residues.

The gene calls are TRBV6-1 and TRBJ2-7, with 7 bases lining up with TRBD1. Germline CDR1 and CDR2: MNHNS and SASEGT. V lost 5 bases, J lost 2 bases, and 3 bases stayed unmatched. The CDR3 is 13 residues long. CDR3 nucleotide sequence: TGTGCCAGCAGTTGGGACAGAGCCTACGAGCAGTACTTC. This gives the protein CASSWDRAYEQYF.